These 32 T cell receptor beta chains share one sample of origin, sequenced in a study of T cells in localized non-small cell lung cancer. TCRdb's copy holds only in-frame clones and misses some; the assay was immunoSEQ multiplex PCR. The data contain thousands of clones, more than 40% of them singletons. The sample consisted of lymph node tissue, taken before any cancer treatment. The receptors shown here come from a man aged 35 to 69 with stage I lung adenocarcinoma.

This clone showed up just a few times. The chain couples TRBV28 to TRBJ2-3; TRBD2 matches at 7 bases. Germline CDR1 is MDHEN and CDR2 is SYDVKM. Trimming took 6 bases from V and 2 from J; bases not matched to a gene: 8. This CDR3 contains 15 residues. DNA of the CDR3: TGTGCCAGCAGCGCAAGACTAGCCCTCACAGATACGCAGTATTTT. Its protein is CASSARLALTDTQYF.

The rearrangement links TRBV29-1 to TRBJ1-2; TRBD1 is a possible D gene (5 bases). CDR3 size: 15 residues. Trimming removed 7 bases from V and 4 bases from J, with 22 bases in between. Germline V gene lookup returns CDR1 SQVTM and CDR2 ANQGSEA. CDR3 in amino acids: CSAARTTTPLYGYTF. CDR3 sequence (DNA): TGCAGCGCCGCTAGGACAACGACCCCGCTCTATGGCTACACCTTC.

This chain joins TRBV6-8 and TRBJ2-5; the match to TRBD1 covers 9 bases. V lost 3 bases to trimming and J lost 7 bases; unmatched junction nucleotides: 12. Looked up from germline, CDR1 is MNHGY and CDR2 is SAAAGT. The CDR3 length is 16 residues. The CDR3 sequence is CASSYSLDRGIGTQYF. The CDR3 DNA follows: TGTGCCAGCAGTTATAGTTTGGACAGGGGTATCGGGACCCAGTACTTC.

The count of this clone is one. The gene calls are TRBV14 and TRBJ2-1, with 9 nucleotides matching TRBD2. The CDR3 loop spans 14 amino acids. Germline V CDR1 and CDR2: SGHDN, FVKESK. Trimming removed 5 bases from V and 2 bases from J; junction bases left unmatched: 1. CDR3 protein: CASSVAGAYNEQFF. The DNA for the CDR3 is TGTGCCAGCAGCGTAGCGGGGGCCTACAATGAGCAGTTCTTC.

The chain employs TRBV11-3 and TRBJ1-1; TRBD1 matches 7 bases. V gave up 4 bases and J gave up 8 bases; unmatched junction bases: 13. This CDR3 has 15 residues. Germline CDR1 SGHNT, CDR2 YENEEA. The CDR3 region has the DNA TGTGCCAGCAGCTCAAGGCGCGGACAGGATTTAGAAGCTTTCTTT. Translated: CASSSRRGQDLEAFF.

A few counts support this clone. The chain combines TRBV6-7 with TRBJ1-1; tentative D call: TRBD1 (5 bases). TRBV6-7 is recorded as an ORF, its role being uncertain. The length of the CDR3 is 19 residues. Trimming pared 0 bases from V and 3 bases from J, leaving 23 bases between. The CDR3 sequence is CASSYSTAGGVGKDTEAFF. CDR3 nucleotides: TGTGCCAGCAGTTACTCGACCGCAGGAGGGGTAGGGAAAGACACTGAAGCTTTCTTT.

The genes are TRBV11-3 and TRBJ1-2; D not resolved. V was clipped by 4 bases and J by 8 bases, with 17 bases between them. CDR3 length equals 14 residues. Germline V gene sequence: CDR1 SGHNT, CDR2 YENEEA. The CDR3 here is CASSSFGRSGGYTF. The CDR3 nucleotides are TGTGCCAGCAGCTCCTTCGGCAGGTCGGGGGGCTACACCTTC.

The CDR3 sequence is CATSGAQGPPRDTQYF. The DNA of the CDR3 is TGTGCCACCAGCGGCGCACAGGGCCCTCCTAGGGATACGCAGTATTTT. The chain has TRBV15 and TRBJ2-3; D perhaps matches TRBD1 (6 bases). The CDR3 covers 16 residues. Trimming left V 5 bases short and J 6 bases short, with 21 bases between. CDR1 and CDR2 (germline): LNHNV, YYDKDF (reference sequence).

This rearrangement joins TRBV30 to TRBJ2-7, with unresolved D. Deletions cut 4 bases from V and 3 bases from J, with 7 bases between. The CDR3 runs to 11 residues. Germline CDR1 reads GTSNPN; CDR2 reads SVGIG (reference sequence). Here the CDR3 DNA reads TGTGCCTGGACGAACAGCTACGAGCAGTACTTC. It specifies CAWTNSYEQYF.

The V call is TRBV14, the J call TRBJ2-7, with D perhaps matching TRBD2 (6 bases). Germline CDR1 reads SGHDN; CDR2 reads FVKESK. The V end lost 5 bases, the J end lost 2 bases, and 7 bases lay between the germline ends. The CDR3 is 12 amino acids. Here the CDR3 DNA reads TGTGCCAGCAGCTCGGGGGCCTACGAGCAGTACTTC. Its translation: CASSSGAYEQYF.

J is TRBJ1-1 and V is TRBV9, with 7 nucleotides matching TRBD1. Trimming took 3 bases from V and 3 from J; bases not matched to a gene: 2. This CDR3 spans 13 amino acids. Germline CDR1 is SGDLS and CDR2 is YYNGEE. The CDR3 sequence: CASSAGGYTEAFF. CDR3 sequence (DNA): TGTGCCAGCAGCGCAGGGGGGTACACTGAAGCTTTCTTT.

This chain links TRBV28 with TRBJ2-1, with D tentatively TRBD1 (6 bases). This CDR3 region has 14 residues. In germline, CDR1 is MDHEN, CDR2 SYDVKM. Trimming took off 2 bases at V and 10 bases at J, with 15 bases between the two ends. CDR3: CASSLVSLGTEQFF. In DNA form, the CDR3 reads TGTGCCAGCAGTTTAGTCAGTTTAGGGACAGAGCAGTTCTTC.

CDR3: CSVARQGHPGLAGDYTQYF. DNA for the CDR3: TGCAGCGTTGCCCGGCAGGGCCACCCCGGACTAGCGGGGGACTATACGCAGTATTTT. The J gene is TRBJ2-3, the V gene TRBV29-1; TRBD2 agrees at 13 bases. The germline V gene encodes CDR1 SQVTM and CDR2 ANQGSEA. J was trimmed by 7 bases and V by 4 bases; bases with no gene match: 20. The CDR3 length is 19 residues.

This chain links TRBV15 with TRBJ2-1; D gene unclear. V was cut by 0 bases and J by 2 bases, with 20 bases left in between. This CDR3 contains 19 residues. Germline V lookup: CDR1 LNHNV, CDR2 YYDKDF (reference sequence). The CDR3 DNA reads as TGTGCCACCAGCAGAGAGAGGTTATTTGGGCCCGGGCCCTACAATGAGCAGTTCTTC. It specifies CATSRERLFGPGPYNEQFF. Based on the CDR3 plus reference TRBV15 and TRBJ2-1, the full variable domain is DAMVIQNPRYQVTQFGKPVTLSCSQTLNHNVMYWYQQKSSQAPKLLFHYYDKDFNNEADTPDNFQSRRPNTSFCFLDIRSPGLGDTAMYLCATSRERLFGPGPYNEQFFGPGTRLTVL.

The DNA of the CDR3 is TGCGCCAGCAGCCCGGGGACAGGGAACACTGAAGCTTTCTTT. The encoded protein is CASSPGTGNTEAFF. This rearrangement joins TRBV5-1 to TRBJ1-1; 8 bases are a match to TRBD1. V was pared by 4 bases and J by 1 base, with 3 bases of the junction left unmatched. The germline gives CDR1 SGHRS, CDR2 YFSETQ. This CDR3 contains 14 residues. Supplemented by reference TRBV5-1 and TRBJ1-1, the full variable domain reads KAGVTQTPRYLIKTRGQQVTLSCSPISGHRSVSWYQQTPGQGLQFLFEYFSETQRNKGNFPGRFSGRQFSNSRSEMNVSTLELGDSALYLCASSPGTGNTEAFFGQGTRLTVV.

This chain joins TRBV9 and TRBJ1-5; 7 bases align to TRBD1. CDR1 is SGDLS and CDR2 is YYNGEE in the germline V gene. This CDR3 region has 16 residues. The V and J ends lost 4 bases and 1 base, in that order; junction bases with no gene match: 8. CDR3 amino acids: CASSITGEGSNQPQHF. CDR3 DNA: TGTGCCAGCAGCATAACAGGGGAGGGAAGCAATCAGCCCCAGCATTTT.

This chain connects TRBV7-5 to TRBJ2-6; TRBD1 is the table's D call and was not checked against the DNA. TRBV7-5 is listed as a pseudogene. The CDR3 sequence is 16 residues long. The CDR3 DNA follows: TGTGCCAGCAGCGGGCCCGGGACATCTGGGGCCAACGTCCTGACTTTC. This codes for CASSGPGTSGANVLTF.

The V and J genes are TRBV30 and TRBJ1-5, with 7 positions matching TRBD1. Trimming cost V 2 bases and J 3 bases; bases outside gene matches: 7. The CDR3 consists of 15 residues. Germline V gene data show CDR1 as GTSNPN and CDR2 as SVGIG (reference sequence). The CDR3 nucleotides read TGTGCCTGGAGTCCCGGGACAGCCCTCAATCAGCCCCAGCATTTT. Encoded protein: CAWSPGTALNQPQHF.

In DNA, the CDR3 is TGTGCCAGCAGGCAGAACATGAACACTGAAGCTTTCTTT. This codes for CASRQNMNTEAFF. The chain recombines TRBV9 with TRBJ1-1; no definite D call. CDR3 size: 13 residues. The germline V gene has CDR1 SGDLS and CDR2 YYNGEE. The V gene lost 5 bases and the J gene lost 0 bases, with 8 bases spanning the gap.

This clone was observed a few times. One end of the junction is discordant with germline, which a read error may explain. The CDR3 spells CASSNSGTGGAGELFF. The CDR3 DNA sequence: TGTGCCAGCAGCAACTCCGGGACAGGGGGAGCCGGRGAGCTGTTTTTT. The chain joins TRBV11-3 to TRBJ2-2, with 11 bases that match TRBD1. Germline lookup yields CDR1 SGHNT and CDR2 YENEEA. The CDR3 runs 16 residues.

V and J are TRBV19 and TRBJ1-2; D is unresolved. The CDR3 is 13 residues long. V was pared by 7 bases and J by 3 bases, with 12 bases between. Per the germline V gene, CDR1 is LNHDA and CDR2 is SQIVND (reference sequence). CDR3 sequence reads: CASNPRGHYGYTF. CDR3 nucleotides: TGTGCCAGTAATCCCCGGGGTCACTATGGCTACACCTTC.

This chain joins TRBV28 and TRBJ2-7; 7 positions match TRBD1. This CDR3 is built from 12 residues. Germline trimming cut 10 bases from V and 4 bases from J; bases unmatched to any gene: 7. The germline V gene has CDR1 MDHEN and CDR2 SYDVKM. The CDR3 bases are TGTGCCACCCGGGACAGTATATACGAGCAGTACTTC. Protein: CATRDSIYEQYF.

In the case of this clone: At one boundary the junction diverges from the germline segment, which might be a read error. The chain links TRBV30 to TRBJ1-6; perhaps TRBD1 as D (6 bases). This CDR3 has 12 residues. Germline CDR1 and CDR2: GTSNPN and SVGIG (reference sequence). CDR3 loop: CAWGPGGPPLHF. As DNA, the CDR3 is TGTGCCTGGGGCCCGGGGGGGCCACCCCTTCACTTT.

The J gene is TRBJ2-7, the V gene TRBV14; the D gene is possibly TRBD2 (5 bases). V was pared by 0 bases and J by 7 bases, with 16 bases between. Germline-derived CDR1 and CDR2 are SGHDN and FVKESK. CDR3 length equals 15 residues. CDR3 loop: CASSQDSAEGREQYF. CDR3 nucleotide sequence: TGTGCCAGCAGCCAAGATTCAGCCGAGGGTAGGGAGCAGTACTTC.

The V call is TRBV14, the J call TRBJ2-6, with 7 bases matching TRBD2. The J segment lost 0 bases and the V segment lost 3 bases, leaving 8 bases of the junction unmatched. The CDR3 sequence is 18 residues long. The germline CDR1 and CDR2 sequences are SGHDN and FVKESK. CDR3: CASSQSSGRFSGANVLTF. CDR3 sequence (DNA): TGTGCCAGCAGCCAGAGTAGCGGGCGCTTCTCTGGGGCCAACGTCCTGACTTTC.

The V and J genes are TRBV25-1 and TRBJ2-2; maybe TRBD2 (5 bases). CDR3 length equals 16 residues. Looked up from germline, CDR1 is MGHDK and CDR2 is SYGVNS. With 3 bases removed from V and 3 bases from J, the gap between germline ends came to 14 bases. In nucleotides, the CDR3 is TGTGCCAGCAGTGACCACCGGACTGGGTACACCGGGGAGCTGTTTTTT. Translating it yields CASSDHRTGYTGELFF.

The rearrangement uses TRBV28 and TRBJ1-2, with TRBD1 matching over 10 bases. Per the germline V gene, CDR1 is MDHEN and CDR2 is SYDVKM. CDR3 length: 14 amino acids. Unmatched junction bases numbered 4, after V lost 5 bases and J lost 4 bases. CDR3 bases: TGTGCCAGCAGTGGGACAGGGGAGGGCTATGGCTACACCTTC. Encoded protein: CASSGTGEGYGYTF.

This clone showed up just once. The genes are TRBV18 and TRBJ2-3; no definite D call. CDR1 and CDR2 from the germline V gene are KGHSH and LQKENI. V was trimmed by 5 bases and J by 3 bases, leaving 9 bases between them. This CDR3 is built from 13 residues. CDR3 amino acids: CASSAGPTDTQYF. The CDR3 DNA reads TGTGCCAGCTCAGCCGGCCCTACAGATACGCAGTATTTT.

This clone was counted a few times. The chain carries TRBV6-8 and TRBJ2-7; D uncertain. Germline CDR1 is MNHGY and CDR2 is SAAAGT. CDR3 length: 14 residues. Trimming stripped 7 bases from V and 0 bases from J, with 13 bases between. This chain's CDR3 is CASNEAGPSYEQYF. CDR3 DNA: TGTGCCAGCAATGAGGCAGGTCCCTCCTACGAGCAGTACTTC.

This clone was seen only a few times. The rearrangement links TRBV28 to TRBJ2-2; TRBD2 aligns across 16 bases. The V gene's germline CDR1 is MDHEN and CDR2 SYDVKM. The V and J ends lost 5 bases and 3 bases, in that order; junction bases with no gene match: 15. This CDR3 region has 21 residues. The chain's CDR3 is CASSRGLAGGLGVPYTGELFF. DNA for the CDR3: TGTGCCAGCAGTAGGGGACTAGCGGGAGGGTTAGGTGTGCCTTACACCGGGGAGCTGTTTTTT.

The table lists this clone with a few counts. V usage is TRBV6-1 and J usage is TRBJ2-6; the D is unclear. The germline gives CDR1 MNHNS, CDR2 SASEGT. The CDR3 is 17 amino acids. Between the trimmed V and J ends, which lost 1 base and 3 bases, there was a span of 13 bases. The CDR3 region has the DNA TGTGCCAGCAGTGAAGAGTACGGCCTACATGGGGCCAACGTCCTGACTTTC. Amino acid sequence: CASSEEYGLHGANVLTF.

In this sample, this clone turned up once. The chain employs TRBV29-1 and TRBJ2-5; perhaps TRBD1 as D (6 bases). Germline lookup yields CDR1 SQVTM and CDR2 ANQGSEA. Trimming took off 7 bases at V and 3 bases at J, with 18 bases between the two ends. CDR3 length: 14 residues. CDR3: CSAGSGGTKETQYF. The CDR3 nucleotides are TGCAGCGCCGGATCTGGGGGCACTAAAGAGACCCAGTACTTC.